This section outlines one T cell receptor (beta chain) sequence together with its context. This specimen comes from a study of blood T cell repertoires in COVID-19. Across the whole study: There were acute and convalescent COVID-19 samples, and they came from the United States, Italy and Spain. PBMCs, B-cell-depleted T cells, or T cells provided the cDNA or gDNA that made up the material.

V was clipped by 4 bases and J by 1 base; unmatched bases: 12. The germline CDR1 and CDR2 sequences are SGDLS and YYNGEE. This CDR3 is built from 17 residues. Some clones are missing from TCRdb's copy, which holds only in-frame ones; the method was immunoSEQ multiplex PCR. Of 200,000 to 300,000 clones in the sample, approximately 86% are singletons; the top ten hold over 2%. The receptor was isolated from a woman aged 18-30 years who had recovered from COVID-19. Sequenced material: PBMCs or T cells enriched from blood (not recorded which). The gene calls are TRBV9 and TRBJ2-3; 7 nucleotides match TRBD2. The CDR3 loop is CASSPHRGGGGTDTQYF. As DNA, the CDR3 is TGTGCCAGCAGCCCCCATCGTGGGGGGGGAGGCACAGATACGCAGTATTTT.